This T cell receptor beta chain was sequenced during a study of identical twins. The CDR3 spans 17 residues. V gave up 0 bases and J gave up 0 bases, with 12 bases separating them. This clonotype has ten or more counts. A universal primer site was incorporated via template switching, and the cDNA contained unique molecular identifiers. MiXCR, run by TCRdb on the 5' RACE reads, gives a single entry per CDR3 protein. The profile shows approximately 690,000 distinct CDR3 sequences, 5.5% to 7.5% of them singletons. The origin of this receptor is a man aged 18-30 years in good health. Sequences were obtained from naive T cells sorted from blood. The V call is TRBV12-3 or TRBV12-4, the J call TRBJ2-1, with a weak D call TRBD2 (7 bases). The CDR3: CASSLARGGLSYNEQFF. The DNA for the CDR3 is TGTGCCAGCAGTTTAGCGAGGGGGGGACTCTCCTACAATGAGCAGTTCTTC.